The T cell receptor beta chain under discussion was sequenced for a study of shared clonotypes between healthy human individuals. Profiled with immunoSEQ multiplex PCR; TCRdb holds only in-frame clones, not every one. The sample includes about 2.1 million clones, approximately 94% seen only once; the top ten take 1.7%. This clone is a singleton in its sample. CD45RO-negative, CCR7-selected cells formed the naive CD8 fraction, which excluded terminally differentiated effector memory CD45RA+ cells. V lost 7 bases and J 6 bases, leaving 16 bases between the germline ends. Per the germline V gene, CDR1 is MDHEN and CDR2 is SYDVKM. This CDR3 is 14 amino acids long.

The gene calls are TRBV28 and TRBJ2-1, with D possibly matching TRBD1 (5 bases). Material: naive CD8+ T cells from PBMCs. The TCR was taken from a man aged 18 to 30 in good health. Some clones in this sample may be carry-over from other donors' samples. CDR3 sequence reads: CASNLDQGPNEQFF. In DNA, the CDR3 is TGTGCCAGCAACCTAGATCAGGGCCCCAATGAGCAGTTCTTC.